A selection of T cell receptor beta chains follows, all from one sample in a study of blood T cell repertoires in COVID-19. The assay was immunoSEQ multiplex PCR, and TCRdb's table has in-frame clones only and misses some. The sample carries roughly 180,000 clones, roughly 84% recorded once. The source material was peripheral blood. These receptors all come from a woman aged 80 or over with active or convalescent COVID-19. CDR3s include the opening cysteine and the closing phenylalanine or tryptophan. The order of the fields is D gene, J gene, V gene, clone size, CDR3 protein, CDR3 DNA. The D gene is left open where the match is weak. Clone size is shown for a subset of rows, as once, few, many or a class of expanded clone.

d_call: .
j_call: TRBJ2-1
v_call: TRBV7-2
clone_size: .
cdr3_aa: CASSFGLGYNEQFF
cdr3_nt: TGTGCCAGCAGCTTTGGCCTCGGGTACAATGAGCAGTTCTTC

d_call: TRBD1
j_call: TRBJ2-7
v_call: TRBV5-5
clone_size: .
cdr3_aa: CASSLSGTGSAIPYEQYF
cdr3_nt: TGTGCCAGCAGCTTGTCCGGGACAGGGTCCGCCATCCCCTACGAGCAGTACTTC

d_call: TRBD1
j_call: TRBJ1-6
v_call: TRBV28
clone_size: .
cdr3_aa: CASRQGGSPLHF
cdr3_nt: TGTGCCAGCCGACAGGGCGGATCACCCCTCCACTTT

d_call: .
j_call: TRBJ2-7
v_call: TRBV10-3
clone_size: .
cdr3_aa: CAISVGGTSYEQYF
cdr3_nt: TGTGCCATCAGTGTTGGCGGGACCTCCTACGAGCAGTACTTC

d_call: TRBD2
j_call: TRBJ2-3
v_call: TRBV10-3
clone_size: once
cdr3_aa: CAISEGLAGITDTQFF
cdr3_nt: TGTGCCATCAGTGAGGGACTAGCGGGGATCACAGATACGCAGTTTTTT

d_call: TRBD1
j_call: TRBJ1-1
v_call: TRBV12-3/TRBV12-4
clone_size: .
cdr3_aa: CASTRDSTEAFF
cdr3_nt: TGTGCCAGCACAAGGGACAGTACTGAAGCTTTCTTT

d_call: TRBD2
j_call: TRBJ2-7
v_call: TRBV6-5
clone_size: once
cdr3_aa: CARGLRSGRFHEQYF
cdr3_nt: TGTGCCAGGGGATTGAGGAGCGGGAGGTTCCACGAGCAGTACTTC

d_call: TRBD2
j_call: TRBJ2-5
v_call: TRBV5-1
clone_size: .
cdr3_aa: CASSLGVRIAGVYQETQYF
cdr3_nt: TGCGCCAGCAGCTTGGGAGTGCGGATAGCGGGGGTCTACCAAGAGACCCAGTACTTC

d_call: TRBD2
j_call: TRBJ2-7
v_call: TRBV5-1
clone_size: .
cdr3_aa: CASSSVASGSEQYF
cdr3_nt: TGCGCCAGCAGCTCCGTGGCTAGCGGGAGCGAGCAGTACTTC

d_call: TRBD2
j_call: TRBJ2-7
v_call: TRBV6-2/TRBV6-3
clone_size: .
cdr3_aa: CASSYGLAGVGYEQYF
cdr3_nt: TGTGCCAGCAGTTACGGGTTGGCGGGAGTGGGCTACGAGCAGTACTTC

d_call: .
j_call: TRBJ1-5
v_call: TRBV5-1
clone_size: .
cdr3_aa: CASSPDISNQPQHF
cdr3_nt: TGCGCCAGCAGCCCCGACATTAGCAATCAGCCCCAGCATTTT

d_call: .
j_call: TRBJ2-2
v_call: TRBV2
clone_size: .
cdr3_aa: CASSEVAGGSGELFF
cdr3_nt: TGTGCCAGCAGTGAAGTCGCAGGGGGGTCCGGGGAGCTGTTTTTT

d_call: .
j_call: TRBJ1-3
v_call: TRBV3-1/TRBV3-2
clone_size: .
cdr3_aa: CASSQDRISFSGNTIYF
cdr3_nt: TGTGCCAGCAGCCAGGACAGAATATCCTTCTCTGGAAACACCATATATTTT

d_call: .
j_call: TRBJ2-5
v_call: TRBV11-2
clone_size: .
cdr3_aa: CASSLDLSSQGETQYF
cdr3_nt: TGTGCCAGCAGCTTAGATCTTTCGTCGCAGGGGGAGACCCAGTACTTC

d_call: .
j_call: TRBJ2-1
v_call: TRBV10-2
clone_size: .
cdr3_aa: CASRSLGGDSYNEQFF
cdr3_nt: TGCGCCAGCAGATCACTCGGCGGAGACTCCTACAATGAGCAGTTCTTC

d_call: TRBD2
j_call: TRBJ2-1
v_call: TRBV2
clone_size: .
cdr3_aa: CASRGLAGGGNEQFF
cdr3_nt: TGTGCCAGCAGGGGACTAGCGGGAGGGGGCAATGAGCAGTTCTTC

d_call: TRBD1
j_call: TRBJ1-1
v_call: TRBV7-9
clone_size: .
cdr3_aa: CASSRPKPAGTGNTEAFF
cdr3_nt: TGTGCCAGCAGCAGACCTAAGCCCGCCGGGACAGGGAACACTGAAGCTTTCTTT

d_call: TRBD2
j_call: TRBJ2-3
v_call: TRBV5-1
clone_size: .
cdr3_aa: CASSLASGSEDTQYF
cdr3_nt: TGCGCCAGCAGCTTGGCTAGCGGGAGCGAAGATACGCAGTATTTT

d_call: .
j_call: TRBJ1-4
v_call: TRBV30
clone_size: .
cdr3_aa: CAWSTGINEKLFF
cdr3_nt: TGTGCCTGGAGCACGGGTATTAATGAAAAACTGTTTTTT

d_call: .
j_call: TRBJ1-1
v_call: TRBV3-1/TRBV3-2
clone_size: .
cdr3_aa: CASSQVVDGGEAFF
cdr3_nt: TGTGCCAGCAGCCAAGTGGTTGACGGCGGGGAAGCTTTCTTT

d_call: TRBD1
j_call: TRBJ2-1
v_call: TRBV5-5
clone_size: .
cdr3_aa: CASSLRLGQANEQFF
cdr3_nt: TGTGCCAGCAGCTTGCGGCTGGGACAGGCTAATGAGCAGTTCTTC

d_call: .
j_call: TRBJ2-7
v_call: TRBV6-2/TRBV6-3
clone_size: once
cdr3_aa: CASSYVGSPSYEQYF
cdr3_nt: TGTGCCAGCAGTTACGTCGGGAGTCCCTCCTACGAGCAGTACTTC

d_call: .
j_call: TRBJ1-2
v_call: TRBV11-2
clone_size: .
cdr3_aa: CASSRNLRGSGYGYTF
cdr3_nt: TGTGCCAGCAGCCGAAACCTCCGAGGGTCGGGCTATGGCTACACCTTC

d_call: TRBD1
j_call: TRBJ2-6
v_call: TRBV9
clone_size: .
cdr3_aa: CASSVGPGQGAGANVLTF
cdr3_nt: TGTGCCAGCAGCGTAGGTCCGGGACAGGGGGCTGGGGCCAACGTCCTGACTTTC

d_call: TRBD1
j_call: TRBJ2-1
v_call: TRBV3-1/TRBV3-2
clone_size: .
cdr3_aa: CASSQAWDRGPNEQFF
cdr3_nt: TGTGCCAGCAGCCAGGCCTGGGACAGGGGGCCCAATGAGCAGTTCTTC

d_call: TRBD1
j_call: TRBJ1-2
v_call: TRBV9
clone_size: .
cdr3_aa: CASSVDRNYGYTF
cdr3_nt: TGTGCCAGCAGCGTGGACAGGAACTATGGCTACACCTTC

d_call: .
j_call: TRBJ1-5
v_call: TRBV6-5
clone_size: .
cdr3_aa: CASSPLGDSNQPQHF
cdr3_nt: TGTGCCAGCAGTCCCTTAGGGGATAGCAATCAGCCCCAGCATTTT

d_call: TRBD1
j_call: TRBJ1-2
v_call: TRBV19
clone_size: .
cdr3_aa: CASSVTGGGYGYTF
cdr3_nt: TGTGCCAGTAGTGTGACAGGGGGCGGCTATGGCTACACCTTC

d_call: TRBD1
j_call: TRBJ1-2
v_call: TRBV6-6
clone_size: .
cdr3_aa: CASSRQGARTQNYGYTF
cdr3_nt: TGTGCCAGCAGCCGACAGGGGGCCAGGACGCAGAACTATGGCTACACCTTC

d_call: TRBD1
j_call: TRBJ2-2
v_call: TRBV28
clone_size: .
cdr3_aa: CASSAGQGRLGGELFF
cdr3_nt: TGTGCCAGCAGTGCGGGACAGGGCCGGTTGGGCGGGGAGCTGTTTTTT

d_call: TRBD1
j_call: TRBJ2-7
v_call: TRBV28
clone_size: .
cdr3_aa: CASSSPDRSPSYEQYF
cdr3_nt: TGTGCCAGCAGTTCCCCGGACAGGTCACCATCCTACGAGCAGTACTTC

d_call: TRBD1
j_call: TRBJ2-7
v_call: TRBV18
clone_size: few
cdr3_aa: CASSPSGGLYEQYF
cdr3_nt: TGTGCCAGCTCACCATCAGGGGGTTTATACGAGCAGTACTTC

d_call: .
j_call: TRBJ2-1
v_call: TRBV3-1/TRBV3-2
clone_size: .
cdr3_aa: CASSPDFGGYNEQFF
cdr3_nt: TGTGCCAGCAGCCCGGACTTCGGAGGGTACAATGAGCAGTTCTTC

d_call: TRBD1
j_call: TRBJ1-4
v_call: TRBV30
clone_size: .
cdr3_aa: CAWATGGVGEKLFF
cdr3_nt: TGTGCCTGGGCCACAGGGGGGGTGGGTGAAAAACTGTTTTTT

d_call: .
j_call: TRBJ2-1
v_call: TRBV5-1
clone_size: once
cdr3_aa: CASSPDTGSGSQFF
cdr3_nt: TGCGCCAGCAGCCCAGATACAGGGAGTGGGTCGCAGTTCTTC

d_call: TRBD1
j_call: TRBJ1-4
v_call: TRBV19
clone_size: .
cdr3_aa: CASSGGQTNEKLFF
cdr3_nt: TGTGCCAGTAGTGGGGGACAGACTAATGAAAAACTGTTTTTT

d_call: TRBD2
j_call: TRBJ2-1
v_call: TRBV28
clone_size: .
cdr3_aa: CASSPTSGRGNEQFF
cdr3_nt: TGTGCCAGCAGCCCGACTAGCGGGAGGGGGAATGAGCAGTTCTTC

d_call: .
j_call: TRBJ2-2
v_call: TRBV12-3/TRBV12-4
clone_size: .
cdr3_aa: CASSLGGTGELFF
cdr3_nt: TGTGCCAGCAGTTTAGGCGGTACCGGGGAGCTGTTTTTT

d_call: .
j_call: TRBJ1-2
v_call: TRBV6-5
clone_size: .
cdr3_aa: CASRRRGEDYGYTF
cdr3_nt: TGTGCCAGCAGACGCAGGGGAGAGGACTATGGCTACACCTTC

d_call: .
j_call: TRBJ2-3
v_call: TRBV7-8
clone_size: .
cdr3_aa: CASSLRWAPNTDTQYF
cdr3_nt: TGTGCCAGCAGCTTACGCTGGGCCCCTAACACAGATACGCAGTATTTT